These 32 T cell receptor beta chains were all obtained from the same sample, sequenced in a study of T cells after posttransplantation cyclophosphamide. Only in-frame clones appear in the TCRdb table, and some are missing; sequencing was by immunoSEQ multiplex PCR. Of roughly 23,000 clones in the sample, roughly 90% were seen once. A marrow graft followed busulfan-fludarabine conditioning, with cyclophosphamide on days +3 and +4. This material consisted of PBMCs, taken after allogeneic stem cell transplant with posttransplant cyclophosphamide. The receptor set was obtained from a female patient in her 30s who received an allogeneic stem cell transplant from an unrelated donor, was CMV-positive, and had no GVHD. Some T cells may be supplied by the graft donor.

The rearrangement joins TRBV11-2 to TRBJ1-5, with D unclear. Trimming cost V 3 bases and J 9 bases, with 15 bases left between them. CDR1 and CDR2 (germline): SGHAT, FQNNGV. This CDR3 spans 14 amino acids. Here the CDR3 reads CASSLGRSTGPQHF. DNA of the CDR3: TGTGCCAGCAGCTTGGGCAGGTCAACTGGGCCCCAGCATTTT.

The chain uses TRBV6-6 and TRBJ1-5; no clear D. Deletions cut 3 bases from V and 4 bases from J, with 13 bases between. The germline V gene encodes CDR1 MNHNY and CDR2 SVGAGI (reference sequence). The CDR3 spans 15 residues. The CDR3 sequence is CASSYFGRENQPQHF. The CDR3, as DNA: TGTGCCAGCAGTTATTTCGGGCGGGAAAATCAGCCCCAGCATTTT.

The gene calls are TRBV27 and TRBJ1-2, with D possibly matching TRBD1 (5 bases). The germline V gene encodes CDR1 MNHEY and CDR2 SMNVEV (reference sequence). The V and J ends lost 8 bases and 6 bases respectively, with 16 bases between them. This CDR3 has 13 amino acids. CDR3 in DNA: TGTGCCAGCGCTTCCCATGGGGGGAATGGCTACACCTTC. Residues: CASASHGGNGYTF.

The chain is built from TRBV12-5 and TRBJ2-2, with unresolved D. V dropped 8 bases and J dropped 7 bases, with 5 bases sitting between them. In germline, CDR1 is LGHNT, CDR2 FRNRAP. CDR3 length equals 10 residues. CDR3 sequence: CASPLGELFF. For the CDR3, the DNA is TGTGCTAGTCCCCTCGGGGAGCTGTTTTTT.

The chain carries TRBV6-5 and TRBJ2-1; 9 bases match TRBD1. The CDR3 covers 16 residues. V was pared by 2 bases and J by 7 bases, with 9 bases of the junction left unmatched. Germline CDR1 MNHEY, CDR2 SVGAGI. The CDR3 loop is CASSYLIPGTGNEQFF. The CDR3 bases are TGTGCCAGCAGTTACCTGATACCCGGGACAGGGAATGAGCAGTTCTTC.

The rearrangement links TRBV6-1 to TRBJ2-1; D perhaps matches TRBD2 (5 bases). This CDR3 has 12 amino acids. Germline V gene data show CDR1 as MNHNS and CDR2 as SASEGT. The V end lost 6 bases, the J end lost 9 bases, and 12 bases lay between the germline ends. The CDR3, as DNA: TGTGCCAGCAGAGGAGAGGGCAGTGAGCAGTTCTTC. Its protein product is CASRGEGSEQFF.

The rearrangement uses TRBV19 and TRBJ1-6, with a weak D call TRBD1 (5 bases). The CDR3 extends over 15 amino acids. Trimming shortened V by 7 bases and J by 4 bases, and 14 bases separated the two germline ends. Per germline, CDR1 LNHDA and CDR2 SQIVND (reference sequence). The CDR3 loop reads CASKVQGGYNSPLHF. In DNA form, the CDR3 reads TGTGCCAGTAAGGTCCAGGGCGGATATAATTCACCCCTCCACTTT.

CDR3 nucleotide sequence: TGTGCCAGCAGTTACAGGCAGGGGGCATCACCCCTCCACTTT. This translates into CASSYRQGASPLHF. This chain connects TRBV6-5 to TRBJ1-6; 8 positions match TRBD1. CDR3 size: 14 residues. CDR1 is MNHEY, CDR2 SVGAGI, per germline. Trimming cost V 2 bases and J 10 bases; bases outside gene matches: 4.

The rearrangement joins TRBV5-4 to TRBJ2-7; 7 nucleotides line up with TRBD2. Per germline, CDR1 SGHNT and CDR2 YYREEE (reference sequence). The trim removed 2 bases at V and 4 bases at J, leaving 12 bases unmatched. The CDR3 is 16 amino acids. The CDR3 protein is CASSLKGGGPHYEQYF. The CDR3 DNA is TGTGCCAGCAGCTTAAAGGGCGGGGGTCCCCATTACGAGCAGTACTTC.

CDR3 residues: CASSSQGSTDTQYF. As DNA, the CDR3 is TGCGCCAGCAGCTCACAGGGCAGCACAGATACGCAGTATTTT. The chain combines TRBV5-1 with TRBJ2-3, with D perhaps matching TRBD1 (6 bases). The CDR3 is 14 residues long. V was pared by 3 bases and J by 0 bases, with 8 bases between. Germline V lookup: CDR1 SGHRS, CDR2 YFSETQ. The complete variable domain, with remaining parts taken from reference TRBV5-1 and TRBJ2-3, reads KAGVTQTPRYLIKTRGQQVTLSCSPISGHRSVSWYQQTPGQGLQFLFEYFSETQRNKGNFPGRFSGRQFSNSRSEMNVSTLELGDSALYLCASSSQGSTDTQYFGPGTRLTVL.

The CDR3: CASSLAGLGVEQYF. As DNA, the CDR3 is TGTGCCAGCAGCTTGGCGGGACTAGGGGTCGAGCAGTACTTC. The chain links TRBV5-4 to TRBJ2-7, with 8 bases that match TRBD2. The V gene's germline CDR1 is SGHNT and CDR2 YYREEE (reference sequence). V shed 0 bases and J 6 bases; nucleotides not matched to a gene: 5. The CDR3 contains 14 residues. The entire variable domain, with the rest obtained from reference TRBV5-4 and TRBJ2-7, is as follows: ETGVTQSPTHLIKTRGQQVTLRCSSQSGHNTVSWYQQALGQGPQFIFQYYREEENGRGNFPPRFSGLQFPNYSSELNVNALELDDSALYLCASSLAGLGVEQYFGPGTRLTVT.

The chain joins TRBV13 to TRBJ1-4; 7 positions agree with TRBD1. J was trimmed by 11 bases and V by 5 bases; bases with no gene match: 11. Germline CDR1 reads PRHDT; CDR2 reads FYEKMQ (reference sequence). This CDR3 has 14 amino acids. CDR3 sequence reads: CASSKQGQMGKLFF. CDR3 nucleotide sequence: TGTGCCAGCAGCAAACAGGGGCAAATGGGGAAACTGTTTTTT.

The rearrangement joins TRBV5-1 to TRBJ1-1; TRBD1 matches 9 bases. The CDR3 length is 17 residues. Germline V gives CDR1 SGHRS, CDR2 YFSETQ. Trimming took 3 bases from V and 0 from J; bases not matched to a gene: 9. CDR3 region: CASSSWTGVAVNTEAFF. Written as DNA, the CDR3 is TGCGCCAGCAGCTCCTGGACAGGGGTTGCGGTGAACACTGAAGCTTTCTTT.

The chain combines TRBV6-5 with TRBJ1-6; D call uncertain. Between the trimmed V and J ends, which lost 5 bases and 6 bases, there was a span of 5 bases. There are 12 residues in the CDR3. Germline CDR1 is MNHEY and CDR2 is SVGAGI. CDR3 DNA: TGTGCCAGCAGTCCCGTTAATTCACCCCTCCACTTT. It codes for CASSPVNSPLHF.

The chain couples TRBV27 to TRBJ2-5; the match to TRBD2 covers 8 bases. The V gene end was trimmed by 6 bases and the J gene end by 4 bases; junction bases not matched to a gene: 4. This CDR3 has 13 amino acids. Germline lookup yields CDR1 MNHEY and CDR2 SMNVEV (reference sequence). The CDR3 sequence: CASRLGLAETQYF. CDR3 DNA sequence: TGTGCCAGCAGACTAGGACTAGCAGAGACCCAGTACTTC.

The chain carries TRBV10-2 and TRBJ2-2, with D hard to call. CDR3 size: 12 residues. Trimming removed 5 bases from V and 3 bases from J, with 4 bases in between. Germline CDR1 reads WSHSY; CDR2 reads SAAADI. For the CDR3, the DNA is TGCGCCAGCAGTCGTGACACCGGGGAGCTGTTTTTT. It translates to CASSRDTGELFF.

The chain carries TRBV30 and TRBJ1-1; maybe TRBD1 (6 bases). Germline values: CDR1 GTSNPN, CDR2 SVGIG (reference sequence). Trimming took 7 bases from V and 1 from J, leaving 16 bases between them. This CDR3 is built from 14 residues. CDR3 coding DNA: TGTGCCTCGACTCACAGGGCCTCGAACACTGAAGCTTTCTTT. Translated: CASTHRASNTEAFF.

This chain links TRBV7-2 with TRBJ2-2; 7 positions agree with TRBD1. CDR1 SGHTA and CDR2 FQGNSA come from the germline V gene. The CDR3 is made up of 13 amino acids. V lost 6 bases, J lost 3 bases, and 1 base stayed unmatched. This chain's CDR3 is CASRRGHTGELFF. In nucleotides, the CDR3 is TGTGCCAGCAGGAGGGGGCACACCGGGGAGCTGTTTTTT.

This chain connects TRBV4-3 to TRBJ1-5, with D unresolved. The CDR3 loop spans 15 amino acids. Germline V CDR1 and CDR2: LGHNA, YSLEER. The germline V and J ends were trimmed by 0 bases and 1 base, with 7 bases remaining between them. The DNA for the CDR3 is TGCGCCAGCAGCCAAGAGTGGAGAAGCAATCAGCCCCAGCATTTT. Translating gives CASSQEWRSNQPQHF.

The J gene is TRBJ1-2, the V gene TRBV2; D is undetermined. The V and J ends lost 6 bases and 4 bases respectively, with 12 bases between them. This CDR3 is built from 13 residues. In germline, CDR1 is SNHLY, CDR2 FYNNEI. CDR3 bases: TGTGCCAGCAGCCCCACAGAACCCTATGGCTACACCTTC. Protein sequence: CASSPTEPYGYTF.

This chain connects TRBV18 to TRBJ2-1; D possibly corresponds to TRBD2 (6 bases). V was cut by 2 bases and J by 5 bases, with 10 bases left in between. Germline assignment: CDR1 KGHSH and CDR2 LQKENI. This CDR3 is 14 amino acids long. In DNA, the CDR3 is TGTGCCAGCTCACCATTGACTAGGGACAATGAGCAGTTCTTC. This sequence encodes CASSPLTRDNEQFF.

The CDR3 nucleotides are TGTGCCAGTAGCGGGGGGCGCACCGGGGAGCTGTTTTTT. Protein: CASSGGRTGELFF. This chain connects TRBV2 to TRBJ2-2; 10 bases agree with TRBD2. Germline V gene sequence: CDR1 SNHLY, CDR2 FYNNEI. J gave up 4 bases and V 9 bases, and 2 bases lay outside the gene matches. This CDR3 comprises 13 residues.

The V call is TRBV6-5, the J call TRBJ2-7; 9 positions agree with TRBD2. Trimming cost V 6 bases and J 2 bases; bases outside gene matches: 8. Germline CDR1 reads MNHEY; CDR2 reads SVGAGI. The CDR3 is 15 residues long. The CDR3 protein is CASSPLRGGAYEQYF. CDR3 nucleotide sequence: TGTGCCAGCAGCCCTCTCCGCGGGGGGGCCTACGAGCAGTACTTC.

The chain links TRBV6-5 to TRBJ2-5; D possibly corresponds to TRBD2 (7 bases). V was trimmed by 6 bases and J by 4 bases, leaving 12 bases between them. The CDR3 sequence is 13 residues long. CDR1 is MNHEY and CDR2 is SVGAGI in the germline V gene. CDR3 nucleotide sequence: TGTGCCAGCAGGGGGGGGCCGGGAGAGACCCAGTACTTC. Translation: CASRGGPGETQYF.

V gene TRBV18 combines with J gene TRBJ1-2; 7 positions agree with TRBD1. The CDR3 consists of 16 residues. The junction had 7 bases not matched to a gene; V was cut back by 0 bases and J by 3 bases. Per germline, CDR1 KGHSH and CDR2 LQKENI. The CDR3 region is CASSPPTGSVDYGYTF. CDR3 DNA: TGTGCCAGCTCACCACCGACAGGGTCGGTCGACTATGGCTACACCTTC.

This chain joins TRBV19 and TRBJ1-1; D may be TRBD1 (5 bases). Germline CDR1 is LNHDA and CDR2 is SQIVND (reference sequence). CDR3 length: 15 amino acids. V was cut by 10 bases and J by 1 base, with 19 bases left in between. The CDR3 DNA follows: TGTGCCATCCCCCCGCCGGGCAGGGCGAACACTGAAGCTTTCTTT. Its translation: CAIPPPGRANTEAFF.

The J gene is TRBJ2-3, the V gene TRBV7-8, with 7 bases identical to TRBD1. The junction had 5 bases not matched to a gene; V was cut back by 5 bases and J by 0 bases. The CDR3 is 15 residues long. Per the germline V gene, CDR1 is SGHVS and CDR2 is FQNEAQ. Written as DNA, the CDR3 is TGTGCCAGCAGCCCACGGACAGGTAGCACAGATACGCAGTATTTT. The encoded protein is CASSPRTGSTDTQYF.

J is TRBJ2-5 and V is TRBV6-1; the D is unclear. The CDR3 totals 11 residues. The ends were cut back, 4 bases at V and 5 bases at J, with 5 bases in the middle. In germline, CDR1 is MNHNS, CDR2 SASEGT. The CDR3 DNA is TGTGCCAGCAGTGCGAGGGAGACCCAGTACTTC. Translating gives CASSARETQYF.

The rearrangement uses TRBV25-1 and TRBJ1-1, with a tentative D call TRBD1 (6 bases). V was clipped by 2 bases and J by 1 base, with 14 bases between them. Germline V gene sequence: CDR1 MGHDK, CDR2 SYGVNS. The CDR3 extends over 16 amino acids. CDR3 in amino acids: CASSEGLGAGNTEAFF. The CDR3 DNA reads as TGTGCCAGCAGTGAAGGTCTGGGGGCGGGGAACACTGAAGCTTTCTTT. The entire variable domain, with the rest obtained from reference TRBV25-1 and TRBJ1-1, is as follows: EADIYQTPRYLVIGTGKKITLECSQTMGHDKMYWYQQDPGMELHLIHYSYGVNSTEKGDLSSESTVSRIRTEHFPLTLESARPSHTSQYLCASSEGLGAGNTEAFFGQGTRLTVV.

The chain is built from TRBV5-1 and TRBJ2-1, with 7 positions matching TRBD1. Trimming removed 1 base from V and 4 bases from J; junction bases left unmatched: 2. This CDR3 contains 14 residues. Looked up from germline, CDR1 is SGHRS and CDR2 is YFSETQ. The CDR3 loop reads CASSLRDRYNEQFF. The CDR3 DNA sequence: TGCGCCAGCAGCTTGCGGGACAGATACAATGAGCAGTTCTTC.

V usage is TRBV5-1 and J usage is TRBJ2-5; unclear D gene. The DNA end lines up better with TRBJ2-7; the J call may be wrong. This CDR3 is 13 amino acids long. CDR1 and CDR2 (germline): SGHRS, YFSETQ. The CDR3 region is CASSLGSRYEQYF. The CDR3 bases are TGCGCCAGCAGCTTGGGGTCCCGATACGAGCAGTACTTC.

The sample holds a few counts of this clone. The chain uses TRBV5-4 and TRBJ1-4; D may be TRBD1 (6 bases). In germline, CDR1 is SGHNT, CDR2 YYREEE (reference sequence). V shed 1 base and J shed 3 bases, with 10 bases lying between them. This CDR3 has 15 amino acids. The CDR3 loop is CASSLTQGSNEKLFF. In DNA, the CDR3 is TGTGCCAGCAGCTTGACACAGGGATCTAATGAAAAACTGTTTTTT. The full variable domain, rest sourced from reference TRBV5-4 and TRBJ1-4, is ETGVTQSPTHLIKTRGQQVTLRCSSQSGHNTVSWYQQALGQGPQFIFQYYREEENGRGNFPPRFSGLQFPNYSSELNVNALELDDSALYLCASSLTQGSNEKLFFGSGTQLSVL.